These 21 T cell receptor beta chains were all obtained from the same sample, sequenced in a study of shared clonotypes between healthy human individuals (TCRdb year 2020). The method behind the library was the immunoSEQ multiplex PCR assay. The immuneACCESS repertoire file appears here via TCRdb, limited to in-frame rearrangements. These files lack a portion of the clones; in checked studies, under half of the deficit traces to unresolved V genes, and the cause of the others is not known. This sample holds around 450,000 clones; around 75% were observed only once. The ten largest clones add up to about 13% of the sample. Sequencing used PBMCs. These receptors originate from a woman between 40 and 55 years old in good health. Some clones in this sample may be carry-over from other donors' samples.

This clone has a single count. This chain uses TRBV27 with TRBJ2-1; 9 bases match TRBD1. The CDR3 covers 15 residues. The V gene's germline CDR1 is MNHEY and CDR2 SMNVEV (reference sequence). The V segment lost 6 bases and the J segment 6 bases; nucleotides outside the gene matches: 9. CDR3 in amino acids: CASSLTGGDRNEQFF. CDR3 nucleotides: TGTGCCAGCAGCTTAACAGGGGGCGATCGCAATGAGCAGTTCTTC.

V and J are TRBV30 and TRBJ1-1; 7 nucleotides line up with TRBD1. Germline CDR1 GTSNPN, CDR2 SVGIG (reference sequence). This CDR3 spans 13 amino acids. Trimming took 4 bases from V and 4 from J; bases not matched to a gene: 6. The CDR3 is CAWTQGEFTEAFF. CDR3 sequence (DNA): TGTGCCTGGACCCAGGGGGAATTCACTGAAGCTTTCTTT.

This clone occurred once. The chain employs TRBV7-2 and TRBJ2-7; weak D call: TRBD1 (6 bases). This CDR3 is built from 14 residues. CDR1 is SGHTA and CDR2 is FQGNSA in the germline V gene. The germline V and J ends were trimmed by 1 base and 2 bases, with 9 bases remaining between them. This chain's CDR3 is CASSLDRAPYEQYF. CDR3 sequence (DNA): TGTGCCAGCAGCTTAGACAGGGCACCCTACGAGCAGTACTTC.

This clone was detected only once. J is TRBJ1-2 and V is TRBV11-3; 7 bases are shared with TRBD1. The CDR3 contains 18 residues. Germline-derived CDR1 and CDR2 are SGHNT and YENEEA. V was clipped by 3 bases and J by 0 bases; unmatched bases: 13. The CDR3 bases are TGTGCCAGCAGCTTTACATTCCGGGACAGACTCCCTAACTATGGCTACACCTTC. Translating gives CASSFTFRDRLPNYGYTF.

This chain connects TRBV11-3 to TRBJ2-2; 10 bases are a match to TRBD2. Trimming took 5 bases from V and 4 from J; bases not matched to a gene: 1. CDR1 and CDR2 from the germline V gene are SGHNT and YENEEA. The CDR3 has 14 residues. The CDR3 is CASSGTSVTGELFF. The CDR3 region has the DNA TGTGCCAGCAGCGGGACTAGCGTCACCGGGGAGCTGTTTTTT.

This rearrangement joins TRBV29-1 to TRBJ1-1, with a tentative D call TRBD1 (5 bases). Trimming took off 7 bases at V and 2 bases at J, with 14 bases between the two ends. The CDR3 extends over 13 amino acids. CDR1 and CDR2 from the germline V gene are SQVTM and ANQGSEA. CDR3 in amino acids: CSAGADRNTEAFF. The CDR3 DNA is TGCAGCGCTGGGGCGGATAGAAACACTGAAGCTTTCTTT.

The chain uses TRBV14 and TRBJ1-2; 9 positions agree with TRBD1. The J segment lost 4 bases and the V segment lost 1 base, leaving 4 bases of the junction unmatched. CDR1 and CDR2 from the germline V gene are SGHDN and FVKESK. There are 15 residues in the CDR3. DNA for the CDR3: TGTGCCAGCAGCCAAGCCGGGACAGGGAGCTATGGCTACACCTTC. Protein: CASSQAGTGSYGYTF.

The V gene is TRBV28, the J gene TRBJ2-1, with 14 nucleotides matching TRBD2. The CDR3 loop spans 16 amino acids. The V gene's germline CDR1 is MDHEN and CDR2 SYDVKM. The J segment lost 2 bases and the V segment lost 5 bases, leaving 2 bases of the junction unmatched. As DNA, the CDR3 is TGTGCCAGCAGTGGGACTAGCGGGAGTACCTACAATGAGCAGTTCTTC. Protein: CASSGTSGSTYNEQFF. The complete variable domain, with remaining parts taken from reference TRBV28 and TRBJ2-1, reads DVKVTQSSRYLVKRTGEKVFLECVQDMDHENMFWYRQDPGLGLRLIYFSYDVKMKEKGDIPEGYSVSREKKERFSLILESASTNQTSMYLCASSGTSGSTYNEQFFGPGTRLTVL.

This clone has just a few counts. Other DNA sequences of this sample code for an identical CDR3. This chain joins TRBV29-1 and TRBJ2-7, with D perhaps TRBD1 or TRBD2 (5 bases each). The CDR3 is made up of 12 amino acids. V lost 5 bases and J 0 bases, leaving 8 bases between the germline ends. Germline V lookup: CDR1 SQVTM, CDR2 ANQGSEA. The CDR3 DNA sequence: TGCAGCGTTTCAGGGAGCTCCTACGAGCAGTACTTC. Protein: CSVSGSSYEQYF.

The chain has TRBV7-2 and TRBJ2-7; D not certain. The CDR3 spans 15 residues. CDR1 is SGHTA and CDR2 is FQGNSA in the germline V gene. V was clipped by 5 bases and J by 3 bases, with 17 bases between them. In DNA form, the CDR3 reads TGTGCCAGCAGCGCCCTTGAGCTTCTAAACTACGAGCAGTACTTC. The encoded protein is CASSALELLNYEQYF. Full variable domain (rest looked up from reference TRBV7-2 and TRBJ2-7): GAGVSQSPSNKVTEKGKDVELRCDPISGHTALYWYRQSLGQGLEFLIYFQGNSAPDKSGLPSDRFSAERTGGSVSTLTIQRTQQEDSAVYLCASSALELLNYEQYFGPGTRLTVT.

V usage is TRBV14 and J usage is TRBJ2-1; 12 bases fit TRBD2. Germline trimming cut 6 bases from V and 7 bases from J; bases unmatched to any gene: 4. CDR3 length: 14 residues. Germline loops: CDR1 SGHDN, CDR2 FVKESK. The CDR3 DNA reads TGTGCCAGCAGGGAACTAGCGGGAGGTAATGAGCAGTTCTTC. Protein product: CASRELAGGNEQFF.

The chain is built from TRBV2 and TRBJ2-5; possible D gene TRBD2, 5 bases. The DNA end is a closer match to TRBJ2-7, so the J assignment may be wrong. The CDR3 has 12 amino acids. Germline V gene lookup returns CDR1 SNHLY and CDR2 FYNNEI. For the CDR3, the DNA is TGTGCCAACGGACTGAACCCCTACGAGCAGTACTTC. It codes for CANGLNPYEQYF.

Notes on this clone: This CDR3 is also generated by other DNA sequences in the sample. The chain uses TRBV5-1 and TRBJ2-5; TRBD1 agrees at 7 bases. The CDR3 contains 13 residues. CDR1 SGHRS and CDR2 YFSETQ come from the germline V gene. The ends lost 2 bases at V and 3 bases at J; junction bases unmatched: 1. The CDR3 spells CASSFQGEETQYF. The CDR3 bases are TGCGCCAGCAGCTTCCAGGGGGAAGAGACCCAGTACTTC. Variable domain in full (rest from reference TRBV5-1 and TRBJ2-5): KAGVTQTPRYLIKTRGQQVTLSCSPISGHRSVSWYQQTPGQGLQFLFEYFSETQRNKGNFPGRFSGRQFSNSRSEMNVSTLELGDSALYLCASSFQGEETQYFGPGTRLLVL.

This clone has a handful of counts. The CDR3 DNA follows: TGTGCCTGGAGTGTTATTGGGTACGAGCAGTACTTC. Residues: CAWSVIGYEQYF. The chain has TRBV30 and TRBJ2-7; D remains unclear. V dropped 0 bases and J dropped 4 bases, with 7 bases sitting between them. This CDR3 is built from 12 residues. Germline loops: CDR1 GTSNPN, CDR2 SVGIG (reference sequence).

CDR3 residues: CASRSGEGYTF. The CDR3 DNA is TGTGCCAGCAGATCAGGGGAGGGCTACACCTTC. The genes are TRBV28 and TRBJ1-2, with D tentatively TRBD1 (6 bases). Germline lookup yields CDR1 MDHEN and CDR2 SYDVKM. V was trimmed by 6 bases and J by 8 bases, leaving 10 bases between them. This CDR3 is built from 11 residues.

The chain combines TRBV5-4 with TRBJ2-1; 12 bases align to TRBD2. CDR1 and CDR2 (germline): SGHNT, YYREEE (reference sequence). The CDR3 has 16 amino acids. V shed 0 bases and J 4 bases; nucleotides not matched to a gene: 2. CDR3 residues: CASSLDGLAGYNEQFF. CDR3 DNA: TGTGCCAGCAGCTTGGACGGACTAGCGGGATACAATGAGCAGTTCTTC.

For the CDR3, the DNA is TGTGCCAGCAGCTTAACCCGACAAAGCGGGATAGGGTACGAGCAGTACTTC. Translating gives CASSLTRQSGIGYEQYF. J is TRBJ2-7 and V is TRBV7-9; 7 bases fit TRBD2. Trimming at V came to 2 bases and at J to 4 bases, leaving 14 bases not matched to a gene. CDR3 length equals 17 residues. Germline-derived CDR1 and CDR2 are SEHNR and FQNEAQ (reference sequence).

The V and J genes are TRBV9 and TRBJ2-2, with D possibly matching TRBD1 (6 bases). CDR3 size: 16 residues. Trimming took 2 bases from V and 0 from J, leaving 11 bases between them. CDR1 and CDR2 (germline): SGDLS, YYNGEE. Here the CDR3 reads CASSVSGATNTGELFF. The CDR3 DNA reads TGTGCCAGCAGCGTGTCAGGGGCCACGAACACCGGGGAGCTGTTTTTT.

The chain combines TRBV6-1 with TRBJ1-1, with a possible D match to TRBD1 (5 bases). This CDR3 is built from 15 residues. Deletions cut 7 bases from V and 2 bases from J, with 17 bases between. CDR1 MNHNS and CDR2 SASEGT come from the germline V gene. The CDR3 reads CASNLRDRSNTEAFF. CDR3 coding DNA: TGTGCCAGCAACCTTCGGGACCGTTCAAACACTGAAGCTTTCTTT.

This clone was seen only once. The genes are TRBV29-1 and TRBJ2-7; 8 nucleotides line up with TRBD1. CDR1 SQVTM and CDR2 ANQGSEA come from the germline V gene. This CDR3 has 14 amino acids. V gave up 6 bases and J gave up 5 bases; unmatched junction bases: 12. CDR3 DNA sequence: TGCAGCGTCGGTAAAACAGGGGGTTCTAACGAGCAGTACTTC. It codes for CSVGKTGGSNEQYF.

The table lists this clone with a few counts. This rearrangement joins TRBV5-4 to TRBJ1-1; D is ambiguous. The CDR3 covers 15 residues. V lost 0 bases to trimming and J lost 1 base, with 10 bases between them. CDR1 is SGHNT and CDR2 is YYREEE in the germline V gene (reference sequence). The CDR3 bases are TGTGCCAGCAGCTTGGCGGGCAGGTCGAACACTGAAGCTTTCTTT. Translated: CASSLAGRSNTEAFF.